Below are 23 T cell receptor beta chains sequenced from a single sample in a study of cytomegalovirus exposure and HLA in healthy donors (dated by TCRdb to the late 2010s). The library was prepared using the immunoSEQ multiplex PCR assay. A mixture of 60 forward primers for TCR Vbeta segments and 13 reverse primers for TCR Jbeta segments was used in the multiplex PCR. The table comes from immuneACCESS by way of TCRdb, which keeps in-frame sequences with V and J called. Part of the clones is missing from these tables; in studies checked, under half for an unresolved V gene and the rest for unknown reasons. In all, the sample holds around 110,000 clones, and over 75% of those were seen once. 2% to 2.5% of the sample comes from the top ten. The sample consisted of PBMCs. The source is a man younger than 45 in good health and CMV-seronegative.

This sequence joins TRBV5-1 and TRBJ1-3; no clear D gene. CDR1 and CDR2 from the germline V gene are SGHRS and YFSETQ. Trimming removed 4 bases at V and 2 bases at J, with 13 bases between. The CDR3 loop spans 15 amino acids. CDR3 residues: CASSGRDPTGNTIYF. In nucleotides, the CDR3 is TGCGCCAGCAGCGGCCGGGATCCAACTGGAAACACCATATATTTT.

The CDR3 reads CASGTGETQYF. CDR3 bases: TGTGCCAGCGGGACAGGAGAGACCCAGTACTTC. The chain recombines TRBV9 with TRBJ2-5; 8 bases are a match to TRBD1. CDR1 is SGDLS, CDR2 YYNGEE, per germline. This CDR3 is built from 11 residues. V gave up 7 bases and J gave up 4 bases; unmatched junction bases: 0.

CDR3 coding DNA: TGTGCCACCAGCAGAAAGGAGGAGGGGAGCAATCAGCCCCAGCATTTT. Residues: CATSRKEEGSNQPQHF. This chain uses TRBV15 with TRBJ1-5, with TRBD1 as a possible D gene (5 bases). The CDR3 totals 16 residues. Germline CDR1 LNHNV, CDR2 YYDKDF (reference sequence). V was clipped by 2 bases and J by 1 base, with 12 bases between them.

J is TRBJ2-7 and V is TRBV2; D is unclear. Trimming took 6 bases from V and 8 from J, leaving 11 bases between them. This CDR3 spans 11 amino acids. Looked up from germline, CDR1 is SNHLY and CDR2 is FYNNEI. This chain's CDR3 is CASSAGVKQYF. The CDR3 DNA reads as TGTGCCAGCAGCGCCGGAGTCAAGCAGTACTTC.

The chain combines TRBV11-2 with TRBJ1-2; maybe TRBD1 (6 bases). CDR1 and CDR2 (germline): SGHAT, FQNNGV. The germline V and J ends were trimmed by 5 bases and 0 bases, with 13 bases remaining between them. The CDR3 spans 15 residues. CDR3 DNA: TGTGCCAGCAGCCAGGGGCACGGAGCTAACTATGGCTACACCTTC. As protein: CASSQGHGANYGYTF.

V usage is TRBV19 and J usage is TRBJ2-2; a possible D gene is TRBD2 (6 bases). Germline V gene data show CDR1 as LNHDA and CDR2 as SQIVND (reference sequence). CDR3 length: 16 residues. V was cut by 6 bases and J by 4 bases, with 18 bases left in between. The CDR3 loop is CASSLQVGGSTGELFF. The CDR3 nucleotides read TGTGCCAGTAGCCTCCAGGTTGGGGGGTCCACCGGGGAGCTGTTTTTT. Based on the CDR3 plus reference TRBV19 and TRBJ2-2, the full variable domain is DGGITQSPKYLFRKEGQNVTLSCEQNLNHDAMYWYRQDPGQGLRLIYYSQIVNDFQKGDIAEGYSVSREKKESFPLTVTSAQKNPTAFYLCASSLQVGGSTGELFFGEGSRLTVL.

The gene calls are TRBV5-1 and TRBJ2-6; D perhaps matches TRBD1 (6 bases). The CDR3 is made up of 18 amino acids. V was trimmed by 1 base and J by 0 bases, leaving 14 bases between them. CDR1 SGHRS and CDR2 YFSETQ come from the germline V gene. CDR3 sequence: CASSLQGRGNSGANVLTF. The CDR3 DNA is TGCGCCAGCAGCTTGCAGGGCAGGGGAAACTCTGGGGCCAACGTCCTGACTTTC.

The V gene is TRBV30, the J gene TRBJ1-1, with D tentatively TRBD1 (5 bases). This CDR3 comprises 12 residues. Trimming shortened V by 3 bases and J by 1 base, and 6 bases separated the two germline ends. Germline V lookup: CDR1 GTSNPN, CDR2 SVGIG (reference sequence). The CDR3 here is CAWSRENTEAFF. The CDR3 nucleotides read TGTGCCTGGAGCAGGGAGAACACTGAAGCTTTCTTT.

The V and J genes are TRBV10-2 and TRBJ2-7; TRBD1 matches 7 bases. V gave up 6 bases and J gave up 1 base; unmatched junction bases: 9. This CDR3 has 15 amino acids. The V gene's germline CDR1 is WSHSY and CDR2 SAAADI. In DNA, the CDR3 is TGCGCCAGCAGAACAACGGACAGGCCGTCCTACGAGCAGTACTTC. It specifies CASRTTDRPSYEQYF.

V and J are TRBV6-1 and TRBJ2-2; 8 nucleotides line up with TRBD1. CDR1 and CDR2 from the germline V gene are MNHNS and SASEGT. After removal of 8 bases from V and 6 bases from J, the junction contained 8 bases not matched to a gene. This CDR3 is built from 14 residues. CDR3 protein: CASQPDRAAGELFF. CDR3 DNA: TGTGCCAGCCAACCGGACAGGGCTGCCGGGGAGCTGTTTTTT.

DNA for the CDR3: TGTGCCAGCAGCTTAAGAATGGGCAGCGAGCAGTTCTTC. The encoded protein is CASSLRMGSEQFF. The chain recombines TRBV7-2 with TRBJ2-1; D ambiguous. The CDR3 length is 13 residues. The V end was cut by 2 bases, the J end by 10 bases, with 12 bases between. Germline V gene data show CDR1 as SGHTA and CDR2 as FQGNSA.

The V gene is TRBV18, the J gene TRBJ1-2; no definite D call. Germline V CDR1 and CDR2: KGHSH, LQKENI. V lost 2 bases and J 0 bases, leaving 10 bases between the germline ends. This CDR3 spans 15 amino acids. Written as DNA, the CDR3 is TGTGCCAGCTCACCAATGCAGATTACTAACTATGGCTACACCTTC. Translated, it gives CASSPMQITNYGYTF.

The genes are TRBV9 and TRBJ1-3, with 7 bases fitting TRBD1. Germline CDR1 SGDLS, CDR2 YYNGEE. The CDR3 loop spans 16 amino acids. Germline trimming cut 4 bases from V and 3 bases from J; bases unmatched to any gene: 10. The CDR3 spells CASSHMEGASGNTIYF. The CDR3 DNA is TGTGCCAGCAGCCACATGGAGGGGGCAAGTGGAAACACCATATATTTT.

V usage is TRBV2 and J usage is TRBJ2-2; 7 nucleotides agree with TRBD1. Trimming at V came to 9 bases and at J to 0 bases, leaving 1 base not matched to a gene. CDR1 is SNHLY, CDR2 FYNNEI, per germline. There are 13 residues in the CDR3. The CDR3 coding sequence is TGTGCCAGGGGACAGTCGAACACCGGGGAGCTGTTTTTT. Amino acid sequence: CARGQSNTGELFF.

This clone has just a few counts. The V gene is TRBV28, the J gene TRBJ1-1, with D perhaps matching TRBD1 (6 bases). Germline loops: CDR1 MDHEN, CDR2 SYDVKM. The CDR3 contains 11 residues. The V gene lost 8 bases and the J gene lost 7 bases, with 11 bases spanning the gap. The CDR3 loop is CASVTGSEAFF. The CDR3 region has the DNA TGTGCCAGCGTCACAGGGAGTGAAGCTTTCTTT.

The sample holds a few counts of this clone. The rearrangement links TRBV7-9 to TRBJ2-5, with 9 bases identical to TRBD1. The end of the DNA fits TRBJ2-7 better, so the J call may be wrong. CDR3 length equals 16 residues. Germline V gene lookup returns CDR1 SEHNR and CDR2 FQNEAQ (reference sequence). CDR3 bases: TGTGCCAGCAGCTCCAGGACAGGGGAGGGATCCTACGAGCAGTACTTC. The encoded protein is CASSSRTGEGSYEQYF.

The gene calls are TRBV2 and TRBJ1-1, with D unresolved. This CDR3 has 12 amino acids. The V gene's germline CDR1 is SNHLY and CDR2 FYNNEI. The ends were cut back, 3 bases at V and 3 bases at J, with 5 bases in the middle. CDR3 sequence reads: CASSEADTEAFF. The CDR3 nucleotides read TGTGCCAGCAGTGAGGCCGACACTGAAGCTTTCTTT.

This rearrangement joins TRBV7-2 to TRBJ1-1; a possible D gene is TRBD1 (6 bases). The CDR3 runs to 14 residues. Germline CDR1 is SGHTA and CDR2 is FQGNSA. The ends were cut back, 6 bases at V and 1 base at J, with 12 bases in the middle. CDR3 sequence (DNA): TGTGCCAGCAGAGCCGGGACAAGGAACACTGAAGCTTTCTTT. Its protein product is CASRAGTRNTEAFF.

The chain couples TRBV2 to TRBJ1-2; 9 bases map to TRBD1. Germline loops: CDR1 SNHLY, CDR2 FYNNEI. Unmatched junction bases numbered 22, after V lost 0 bases and J lost 8 bases. The CDR3 sequence is 20 residues long. The chain's CDR3 is CASSEAPPSWTGTGYRGYTF. CDR3 coding DNA: TGTGCCAGCAGTGAAGCACCTCCGTCATGGACCGGGACAGGGTATCGAGGCTACACCTTC.

The rearrangement links TRBV4-3 to TRBJ2-7; 9 bases fit TRBD1. Germline CDR1 is LGHNA and CDR2 is YSLEER. V was clipped by 4 bases and J by 6 bases; unmatched bases: 7. The CDR3 extends over 14 amino acids. In DNA, the CDR3 is TGCGCCAGCAGCCTGGACAGGGGAAATGGCGAGCAGTACTTC. It codes for CASSLDRGNGEQYF.

The chain joins TRBV28 to TRBJ2-7; no clear D gene. The V end was cut by 6 bases, the J end by 2 bases, with 8 bases between. The germline V gene has CDR1 MDHEN and CDR2 SYDVKM. This CDR3 comprises 12 residues. The CDR3 nucleotides read TGTGCCAGCAGCTTAGAGGCCTACGAGCAGTACTTC. Its protein is CASSLEAYEQYF.

V is TRBV30 and J is TRBJ1-1; maybe TRBD1 (5 bases). The CDR3 spans 16 residues. V dropped 4 bases and J dropped 0 bases, with 18 bases sitting between them. CDR1 and CDR2 from the germline V gene are GTSNPN and SVGIG (reference sequence). Written as DNA, the CDR3 is TGTGCCTGGACCAGGGAGGCAGGGTTTATGAACACTGAAGCTTTCTTT. Its protein product is CAWTREAGFMNTEAFF.

The chain uses TRBV5-1 and TRBJ1-2; TRBD1 is a possible D gene (5 bases). CDR3 size: 13 residues. Trimming shortened V by 4 bases and J by 0 bases, and 7 bases separated the two germline ends. The germline gives CDR1 SGHRS, CDR2 YFSETQ. CDR3: CASSRQTNYGYTF. The CDR3 DNA reads as TGCGCCAGCAGCCGACAGACTAACTATGGCTACACCTTC.